This T cell receptor beta chain was found in a study of shared clonotypes between healthy human individuals. Study-level findings and limits: A handful of donors held about 5% of naive CD4 clonotypes in common.

Positively selected for CCR7, the CD45RO-negative cells used as naive CD8 cells excluded terminally differentiated effector memory CD45RA+ cells. V lost 5 bases to trimming and J lost 0 bases, with 4 bases between them. This CDR3 is 12 amino acids long. CDR1 and CDR2 from the germline V gene are SGHAT and FQNNGV. On this clone: Its antigen is unknown. Other DNA sequences in this sample translate to the same CDR3.

The assay was immunoSEQ multiplex PCR, and TCRdb's table has in-frame clones only and misses some. The table records 2 million to 2.5 million clones, over 85% of them present only once. Sample: naive CD8+ T cells sorted from blood. This chain connects TRBV11-2 to TRBJ1-1; no clear D. The receptor's source is a man between 18 and 29 years old in good health. In DNA form, the CDR3 reads TGTGCCAGCAGCATCATGAACACTGAAGCTTTCTTT. It yields the protein CASSIMNTEAFF. Looking up the rest from reference TRBV11-2 and TRBJ1-1 gives the full variable domain: EAGVAQSPRYKIIEKRQSVAFWCNPISGHATLYWYQQILGQGPKLLIQFQNNGVVDDSQLPKDRFSAERLKGVDSTLKIQPAKLEDSAVYLCASSIMNTEAFFGQGTRLTVV.